This T cell receptor beta chain stems from a study of T-cell reconstitution after alpha-beta-depleted transplantation in children. In its sample, this clonotype was seen many times. The target antigen is unknown. The CDR3 spans 15 residues. The V segment lost 6 bases and the J segment 4 bases; nucleotides outside the gene matches: 6. Study observations and caveats: There were some patients whose high TCRbeta diversity at day 60 came from surviving recipient T cells and thymic progenitors. Two months or so post-transplant, alpha-beta T cells reportedly derived from several hundred expanded graft clones. The main origin of T-cell counts and diversity one year after transplant was newly produced T cells.

Preparation of the TCRbeta library used unique molecular identifiers. TCRdb passed the PCR reads through MiXCR, listing each CDR3 protein once. The sample has approximately 650,000 distinct CDR3 sequences, around 13% seen once; the top ten hold 0.79%. The material was PBMCs, obtained before TCRalphabeta/CD19-depleted stem cell transplant. The sequence came from a girl aged 2 to 10 with congenital amegakaryocytic thrombocytopenia, due to receive a stem cell transplant. The genes are TRBV12-3 or TRBV12-4 and TRBJ2-1, with 10 bases aligning to TRBD2. The CDR3 bases are TGTGCCAGCAGCCGACTAGCGGGTATTTACAATGAGCAGTTCTTC. This encodes CASSRLAGIYNEQFF.